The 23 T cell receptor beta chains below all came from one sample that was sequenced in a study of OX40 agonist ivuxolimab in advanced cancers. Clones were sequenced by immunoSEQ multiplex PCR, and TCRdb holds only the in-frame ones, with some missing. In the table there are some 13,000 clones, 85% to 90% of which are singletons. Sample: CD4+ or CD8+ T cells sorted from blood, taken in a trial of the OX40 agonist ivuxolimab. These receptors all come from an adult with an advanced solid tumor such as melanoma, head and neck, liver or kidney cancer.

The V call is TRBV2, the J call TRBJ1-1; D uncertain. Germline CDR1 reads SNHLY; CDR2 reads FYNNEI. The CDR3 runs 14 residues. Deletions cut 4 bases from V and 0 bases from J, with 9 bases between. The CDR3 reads CASSAATMNTEAFF. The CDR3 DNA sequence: TGTGCCAGCAGTGCTGCCACCATGAACACTGAAGCTTTCTTT.

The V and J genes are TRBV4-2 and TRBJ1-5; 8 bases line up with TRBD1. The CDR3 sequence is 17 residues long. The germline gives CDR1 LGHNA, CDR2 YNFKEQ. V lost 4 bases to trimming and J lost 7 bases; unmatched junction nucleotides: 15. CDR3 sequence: CASSPEKGQGAGQPQHF. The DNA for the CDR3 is TGTGCCAGCAGCCCGGAGAAGGGCCAGGGGGCAGGGCAGCCCCAGCATTTT.

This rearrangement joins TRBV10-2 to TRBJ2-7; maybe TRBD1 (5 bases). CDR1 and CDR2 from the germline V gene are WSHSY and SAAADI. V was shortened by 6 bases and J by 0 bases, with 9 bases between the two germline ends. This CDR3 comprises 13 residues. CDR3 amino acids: CASRETVSYEQYF. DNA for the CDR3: TGCGCCAGCAGGGAGACAGTCTCCTACGAGCAGTACTTC.

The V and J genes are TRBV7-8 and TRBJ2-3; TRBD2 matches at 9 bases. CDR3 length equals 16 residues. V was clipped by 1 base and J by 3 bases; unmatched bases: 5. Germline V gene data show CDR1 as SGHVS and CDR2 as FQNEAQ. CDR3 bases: TGTGCCAGCAGCTTAGGCGGCGGGGGGGGGACAGATACGCAGTATTTT. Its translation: CASSLGGGGGTDTQYF.

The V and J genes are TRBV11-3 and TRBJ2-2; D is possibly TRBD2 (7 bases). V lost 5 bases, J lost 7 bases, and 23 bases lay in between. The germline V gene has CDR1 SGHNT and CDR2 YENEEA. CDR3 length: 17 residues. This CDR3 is CASSPVRGWGGDGELFF. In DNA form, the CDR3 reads TGTGCCAGCAGCCCCGTGAGGGGGTGGGGGGGCGACGGGGAGCTGTTTTTT.

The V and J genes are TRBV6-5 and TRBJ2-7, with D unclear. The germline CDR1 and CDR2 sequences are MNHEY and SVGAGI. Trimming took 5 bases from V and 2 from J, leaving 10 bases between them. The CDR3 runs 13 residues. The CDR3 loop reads CASSNADPYEQYF. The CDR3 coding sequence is TGTGCCAGCAGTAACGCCGACCCCTACGAGCAGTACTTC.

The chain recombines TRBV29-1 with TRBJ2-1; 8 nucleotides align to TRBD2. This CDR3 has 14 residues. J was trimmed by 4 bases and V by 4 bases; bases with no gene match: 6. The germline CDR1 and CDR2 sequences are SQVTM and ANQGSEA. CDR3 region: CSVATGTRYNEQFF. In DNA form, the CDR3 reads TGCAGCGTTGCGACCGGGACTAGATACAATGAGCAGTTCTTC.

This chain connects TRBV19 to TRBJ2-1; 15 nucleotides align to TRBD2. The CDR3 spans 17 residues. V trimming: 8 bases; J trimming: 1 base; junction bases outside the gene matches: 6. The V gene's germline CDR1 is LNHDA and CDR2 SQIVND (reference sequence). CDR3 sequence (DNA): TGTGCCAGTCGGACTAGCGGGGGGGCTAGGTCCTACAATGAGCAGTTCTTC. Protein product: CASRTSGGARSYNEQFF.

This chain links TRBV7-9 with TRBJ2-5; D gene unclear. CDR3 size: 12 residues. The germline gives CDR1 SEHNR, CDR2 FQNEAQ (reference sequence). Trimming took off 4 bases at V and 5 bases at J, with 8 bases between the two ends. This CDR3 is CASSSVWETQYF. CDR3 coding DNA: TGTGCCAGCAGCTCAGTGTGGGAGACCCAGTACTTC.

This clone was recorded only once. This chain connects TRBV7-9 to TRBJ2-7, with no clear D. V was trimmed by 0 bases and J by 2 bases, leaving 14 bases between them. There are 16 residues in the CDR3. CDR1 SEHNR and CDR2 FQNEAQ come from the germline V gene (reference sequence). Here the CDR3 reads CASSLAPGQDTYEQYF. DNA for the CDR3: TGTGCCAGCAGCTTAGCACCGGGCCAAGATACCTACGAGCAGTACTTC.

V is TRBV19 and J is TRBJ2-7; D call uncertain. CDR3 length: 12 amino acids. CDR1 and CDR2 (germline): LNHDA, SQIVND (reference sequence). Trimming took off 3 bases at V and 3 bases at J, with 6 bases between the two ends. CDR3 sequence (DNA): TGTGCCAGTAGTATGTCGGGCTACGAGCAGTACTTC. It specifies CASSMSGYEQYF.

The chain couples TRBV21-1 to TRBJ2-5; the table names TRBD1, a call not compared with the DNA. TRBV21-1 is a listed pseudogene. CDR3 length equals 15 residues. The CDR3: CASSDRARINETQYF. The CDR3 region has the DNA TGTGCCAGCTCGGACAGGGCACGAATTAATGAGACCCAGTACTTC.

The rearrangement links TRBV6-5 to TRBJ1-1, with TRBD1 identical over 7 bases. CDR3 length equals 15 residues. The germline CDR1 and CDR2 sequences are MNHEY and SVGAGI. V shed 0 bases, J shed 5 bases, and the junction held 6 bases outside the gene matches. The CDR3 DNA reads TGTGCCAGCAGTTACTCCAGACAGGGTAGGACTGAAGCTTTCTTT. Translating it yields CASSYSRQGRTEAFF.

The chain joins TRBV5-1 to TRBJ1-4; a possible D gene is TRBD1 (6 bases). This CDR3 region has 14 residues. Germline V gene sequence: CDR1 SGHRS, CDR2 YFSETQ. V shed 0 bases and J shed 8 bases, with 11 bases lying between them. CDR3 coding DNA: TGCGCCAGCAGCTTGGAGGGACATAGAGAAAAACTGTTTTTT. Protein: CASSLEGHREKLFF. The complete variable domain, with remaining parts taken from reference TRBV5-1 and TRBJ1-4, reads KAGVTQTPRYLIKTRGQQVTLSCSPISGHRSVSWYQQTPGQGLQFLFEYFSETQRNKGNFPGRFSGRQFSNSRSEMNVSTLELGDSALYLCASSLEGHREKLFFGSGTQLSVL.

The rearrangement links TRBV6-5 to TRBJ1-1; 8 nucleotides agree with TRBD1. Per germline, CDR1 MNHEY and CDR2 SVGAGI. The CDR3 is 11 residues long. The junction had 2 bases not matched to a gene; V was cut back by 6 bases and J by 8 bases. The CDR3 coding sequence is TGTGCCAGCAGACGACAGGGGGAAGCTTTCTTT. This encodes CASRRQGEAFF.

CDR3 in DNA: TGTGCCAGCAGTTACTCTCGGCAGGGGGCCGGCGAGCAGTACTTC. Encoded protein: CASSYSRQGAGEQYF. The chain combines TRBV6-5 with TRBJ2-7, with TRBD1 identical over 8 bases. Germline loops: CDR1 MNHEY, CDR2 SVGAGI. The CDR3 length is 15 residues. The ends lost 0 bases at V and 6 bases at J; junction bases unmatched: 7.

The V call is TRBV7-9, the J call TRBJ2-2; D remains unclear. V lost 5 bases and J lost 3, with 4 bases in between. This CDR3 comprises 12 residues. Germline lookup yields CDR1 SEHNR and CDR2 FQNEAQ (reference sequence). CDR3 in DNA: TGTGCCAGCAGCCCGTACACCGGGGAGCTGTTTTTT. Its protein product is CASSPYTGELFF. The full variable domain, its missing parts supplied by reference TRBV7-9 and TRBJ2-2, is DTGVSQNPRHKITKRGQNVTFRCDPISEHNRLYWYRQTLGQGPEFLTYFQNEAQLEKSRLLSDRFSAERPKGSFSTLEIQRTEQGDSAMYLCASSPYTGELFFGEGSRLTVL.

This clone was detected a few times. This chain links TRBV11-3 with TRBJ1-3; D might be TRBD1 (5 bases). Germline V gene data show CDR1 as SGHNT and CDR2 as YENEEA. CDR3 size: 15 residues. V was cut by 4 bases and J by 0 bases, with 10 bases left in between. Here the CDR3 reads CASSSGTTSGNTIYF. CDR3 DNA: TGTGCCAGCAGCTCCGGGACCACCTCTGGAAACACCATATATTTT.

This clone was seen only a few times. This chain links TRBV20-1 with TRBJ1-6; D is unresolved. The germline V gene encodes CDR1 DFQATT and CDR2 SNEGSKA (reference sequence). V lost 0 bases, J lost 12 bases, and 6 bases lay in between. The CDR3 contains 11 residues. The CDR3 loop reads CSARDGVPLHF. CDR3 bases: TGCAGTGCTAGAGATGGGGTACCCCTCCACTTT.

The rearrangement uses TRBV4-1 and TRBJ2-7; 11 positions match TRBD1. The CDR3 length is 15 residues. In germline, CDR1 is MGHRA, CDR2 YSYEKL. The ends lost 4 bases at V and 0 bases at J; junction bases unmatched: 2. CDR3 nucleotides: TGCGCCAGCAGCCTCGGACAGGGGGCCTCCTACGAGCAGTACTTC. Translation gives CASSLGQGASYEQYF.

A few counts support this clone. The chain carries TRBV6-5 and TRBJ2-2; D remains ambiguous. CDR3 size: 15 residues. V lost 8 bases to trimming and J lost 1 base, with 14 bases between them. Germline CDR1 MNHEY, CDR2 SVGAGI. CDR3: CASFRSTLNTGELFF. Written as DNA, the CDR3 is TGTGCCAGCTTTAGGTCCACCTTGAACACCGGGGAGCTGTTTTTT.

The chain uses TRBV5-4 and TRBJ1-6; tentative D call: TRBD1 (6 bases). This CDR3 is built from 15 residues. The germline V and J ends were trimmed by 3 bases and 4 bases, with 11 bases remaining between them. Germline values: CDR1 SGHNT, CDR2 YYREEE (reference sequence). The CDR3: CASSSGGAYNSPLHF. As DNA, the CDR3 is TGTGCCAGCAGCTCCGGGGGGGCTTATAATTCACCCCTCCACTTT.

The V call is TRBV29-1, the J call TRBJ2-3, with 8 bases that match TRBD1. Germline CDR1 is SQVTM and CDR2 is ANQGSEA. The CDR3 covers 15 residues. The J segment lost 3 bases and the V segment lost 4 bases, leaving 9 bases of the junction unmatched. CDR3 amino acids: CSVGGQGAWTDTQYF. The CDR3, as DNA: TGCAGCGTTGGAGGGCAGGGGGCTTGGACAGATACGCAGTATTTT.